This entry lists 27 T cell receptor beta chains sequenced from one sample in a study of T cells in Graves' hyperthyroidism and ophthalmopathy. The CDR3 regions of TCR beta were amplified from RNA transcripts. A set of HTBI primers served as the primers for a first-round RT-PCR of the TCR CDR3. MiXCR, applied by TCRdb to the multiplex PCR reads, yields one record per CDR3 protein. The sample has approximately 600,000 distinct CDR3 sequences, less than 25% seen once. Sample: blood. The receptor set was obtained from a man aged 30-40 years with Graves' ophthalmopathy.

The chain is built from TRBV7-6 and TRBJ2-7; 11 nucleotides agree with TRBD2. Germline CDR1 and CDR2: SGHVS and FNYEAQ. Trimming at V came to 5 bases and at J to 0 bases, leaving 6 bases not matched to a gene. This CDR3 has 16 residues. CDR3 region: CASSVGLAEGSYEQYF. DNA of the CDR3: TGTGCCAGCAGCGTGGGACTAGCGGAGGGCTCCTACGAGCAGTACTTC.

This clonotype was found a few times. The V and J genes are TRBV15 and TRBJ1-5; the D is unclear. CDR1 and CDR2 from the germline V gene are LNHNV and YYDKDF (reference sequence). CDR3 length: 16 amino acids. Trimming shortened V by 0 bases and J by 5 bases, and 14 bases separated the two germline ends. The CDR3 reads CATSRDAAQEDQPQHF. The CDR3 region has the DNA TGTGCCACCAGCAGAGATGCGGCTCAAGAGGATCAGCCCCAGCATTTT.

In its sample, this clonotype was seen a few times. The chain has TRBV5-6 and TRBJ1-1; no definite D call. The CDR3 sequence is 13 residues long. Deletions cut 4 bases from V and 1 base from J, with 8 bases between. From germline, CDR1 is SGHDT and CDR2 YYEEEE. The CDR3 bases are TGTGCCAGCAGCACTACTAGGAACACTGAAGCTTTCTTT. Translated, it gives CASSTTRNTEAFF.

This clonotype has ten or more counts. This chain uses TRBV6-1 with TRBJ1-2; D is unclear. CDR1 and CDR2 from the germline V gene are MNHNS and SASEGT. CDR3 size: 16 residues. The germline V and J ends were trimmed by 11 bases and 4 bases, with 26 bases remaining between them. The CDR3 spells CAHSPQPGPLGYGYTF. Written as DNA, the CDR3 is TGTGCCCACAGTCCCCAGCCGGGCCCGCTCGGCTATGGCTACACCTTC.

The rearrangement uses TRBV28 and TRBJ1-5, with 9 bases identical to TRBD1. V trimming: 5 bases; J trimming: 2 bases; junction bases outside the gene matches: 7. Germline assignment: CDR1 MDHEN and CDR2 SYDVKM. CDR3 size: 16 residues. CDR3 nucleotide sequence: TGTGCCAGCAGTACAGGGGGCTGGGTGGGCAATCAGCCCCAGCATTTT. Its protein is CASSTGGWVGNQPQHF.

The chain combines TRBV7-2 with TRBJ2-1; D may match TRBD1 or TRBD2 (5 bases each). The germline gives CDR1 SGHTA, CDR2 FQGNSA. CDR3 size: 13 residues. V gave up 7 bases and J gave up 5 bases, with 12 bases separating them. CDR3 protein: CASTPGPNNEQFF. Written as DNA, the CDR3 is TGTGCCAGCACCCCGGGACCTAACAATGAGCAGTTCTTC.

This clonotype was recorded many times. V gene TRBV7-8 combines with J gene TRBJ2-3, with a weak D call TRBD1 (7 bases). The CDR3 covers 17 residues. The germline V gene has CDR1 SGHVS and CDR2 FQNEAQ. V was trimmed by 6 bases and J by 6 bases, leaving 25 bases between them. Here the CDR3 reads CASSLPEGAHSGDTQYF. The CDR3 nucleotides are TGTGCCAGCAGTCTTCCGGAGGGGGCGCATTCAGGGGATACGCAGTATTTT.

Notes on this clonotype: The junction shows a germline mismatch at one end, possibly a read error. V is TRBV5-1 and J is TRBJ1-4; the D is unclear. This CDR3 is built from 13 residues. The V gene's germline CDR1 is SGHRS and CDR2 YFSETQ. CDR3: CAGSRATNEKLFF. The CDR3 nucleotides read TGCGCCGGCAGTCGTGCAACTAATGAAAAACTGTTTTTT. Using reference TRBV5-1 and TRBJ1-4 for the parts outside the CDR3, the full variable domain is KAGVTQTPRYLIKTRGQQVTLSCSPISGHRSVSWYQQTPGQGLQFLFEYFSETQRNKGNFPGRFSGRQFSNSRSEMNVSTLELGDSALYLCAGSRATNEKLFFGSGTQLSVL.

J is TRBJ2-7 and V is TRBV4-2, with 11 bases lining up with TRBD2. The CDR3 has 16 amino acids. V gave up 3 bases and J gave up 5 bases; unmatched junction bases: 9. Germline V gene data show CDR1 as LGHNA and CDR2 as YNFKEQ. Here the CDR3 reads CASSQASGRFEDEQYF. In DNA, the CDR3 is TGTGCCAGCAGCCAGGCTAGCGGGAGGTTCGAGGACGAGCAGTACTTC.

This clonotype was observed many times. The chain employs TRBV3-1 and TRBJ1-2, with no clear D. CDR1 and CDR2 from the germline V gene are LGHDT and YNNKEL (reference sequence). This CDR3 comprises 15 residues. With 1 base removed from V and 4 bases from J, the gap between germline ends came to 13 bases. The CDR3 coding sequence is TGTGCCAGCAGCCAAGGGGGTCCAGTCATCTATGGCTACACCTTC. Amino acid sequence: CASSQGGPVIYGYTF.

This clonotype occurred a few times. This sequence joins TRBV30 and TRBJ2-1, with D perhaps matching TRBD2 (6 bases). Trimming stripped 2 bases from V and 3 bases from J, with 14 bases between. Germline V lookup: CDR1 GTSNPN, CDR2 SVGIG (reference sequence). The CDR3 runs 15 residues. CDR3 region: CAWSPLAGDYNEQFF. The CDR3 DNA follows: TGTGCCTGGAGTCCACTAGCCGGGGACTACAATGAGCAGTTCTTC.

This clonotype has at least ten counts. The CDR3 bases are TGTGCCTGGATCCCGGAGAGCAACACCGGGGAGCTGTTTTTT. The encoded protein is CAWIPESNTGELFF. V usage is TRBV30 and J usage is TRBJ2-2; no reliable D call. CDR1 and CDR2 (germline): GTSNPN, SVGIG (reference sequence). The V end lost 4 bases, the J end lost 2 bases, and 11 bases lay between the germline ends. The CDR3 is made up of 14 amino acids.

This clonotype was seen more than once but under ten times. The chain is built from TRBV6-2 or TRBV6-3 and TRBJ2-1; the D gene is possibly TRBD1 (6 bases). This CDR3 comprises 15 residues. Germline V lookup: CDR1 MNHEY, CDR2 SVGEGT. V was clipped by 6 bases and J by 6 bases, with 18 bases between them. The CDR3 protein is CASSYPGPGANEQFF. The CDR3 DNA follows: TGTGCCAGCAGCTACCCGGGCCCAGGGGCCAATGAGCAGTTCTTC.

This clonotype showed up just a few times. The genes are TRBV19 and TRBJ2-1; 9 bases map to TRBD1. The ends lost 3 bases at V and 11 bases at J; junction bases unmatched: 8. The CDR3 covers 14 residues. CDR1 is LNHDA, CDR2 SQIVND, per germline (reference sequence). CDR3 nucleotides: TGTGCCAGTAGTATCGTCGGGACAGGGAATAAGCAGTTCTTC. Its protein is CASSIVGTGNKQFF. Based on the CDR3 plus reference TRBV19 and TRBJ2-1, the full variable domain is DGGITQSPKYLFRKEGQNVTLSCEQNLNHDAMYWYRQDPGQGLRLIYYSQIVNDFQKGDIAEGYSVSREKKESFPLTVTSAQKNPTAFYLCASSIVGTGNKQFFGPGTRLTVL.

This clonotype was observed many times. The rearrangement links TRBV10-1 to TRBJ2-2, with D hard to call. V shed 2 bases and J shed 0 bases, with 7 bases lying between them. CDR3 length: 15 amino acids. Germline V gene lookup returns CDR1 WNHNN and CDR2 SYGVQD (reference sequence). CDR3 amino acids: CASSEGSANTGELFF. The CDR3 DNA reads TGCGCCAGCAGTGAGGGGTCAGCGAACACCGGGGAGCTGTTTTTT.

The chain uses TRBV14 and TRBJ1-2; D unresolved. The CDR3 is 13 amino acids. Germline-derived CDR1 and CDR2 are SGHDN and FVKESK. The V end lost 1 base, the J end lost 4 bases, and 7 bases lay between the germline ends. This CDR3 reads CASSQVGSYGYTF. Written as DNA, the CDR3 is TGTGCCAGCAGCCAAGTTGGATCCTATGGCTACACCTTC.

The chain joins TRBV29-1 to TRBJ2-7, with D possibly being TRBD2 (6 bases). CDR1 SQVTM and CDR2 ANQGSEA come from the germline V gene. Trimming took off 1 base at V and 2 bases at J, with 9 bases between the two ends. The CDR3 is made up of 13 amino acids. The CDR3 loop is CSVEAGRTYEQYF. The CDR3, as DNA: TGCAGCGTTGAAGCAGGGAGGACCTACGAGCAGTACTTC.

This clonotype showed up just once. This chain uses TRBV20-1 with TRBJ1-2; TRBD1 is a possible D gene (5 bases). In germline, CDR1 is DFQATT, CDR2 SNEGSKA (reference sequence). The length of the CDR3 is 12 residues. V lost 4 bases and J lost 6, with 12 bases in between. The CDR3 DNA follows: TGCAGTGCTATGCCCAGGGCGGATGGCTACACCTTC. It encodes CSAMPRADGYTF.

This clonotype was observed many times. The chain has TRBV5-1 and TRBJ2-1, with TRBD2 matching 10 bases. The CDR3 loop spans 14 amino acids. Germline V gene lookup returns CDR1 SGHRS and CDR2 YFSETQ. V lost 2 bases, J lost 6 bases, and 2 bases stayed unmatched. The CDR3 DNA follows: TGCGCCAGCAGCTTAGCGGGAGGGGCCAATGAGCAGTTCTTC. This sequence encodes CASSLAGGANEQFF. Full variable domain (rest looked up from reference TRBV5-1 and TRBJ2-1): KAGVTQTPRYLIKTRGQQVTLSCSPISGHRSVSWYQQTPGQGLQFLFEYFSETQRNKGNFPGRFSGRQFSNSRSEMNVSTLELGDSALYLCASSLAGGANEQFFGPGTRLTVL.

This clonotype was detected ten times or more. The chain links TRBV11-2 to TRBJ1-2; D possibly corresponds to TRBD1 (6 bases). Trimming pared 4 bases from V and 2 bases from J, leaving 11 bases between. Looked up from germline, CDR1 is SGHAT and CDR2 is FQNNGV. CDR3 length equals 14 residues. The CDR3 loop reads CASSWSQGNYGYTF. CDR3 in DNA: TGTGCCAGCAGCTGGTCACAGGGAAACTATGGCTACACCTTC.

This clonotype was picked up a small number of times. The CDR3 nucleotides are TGTGCCAGCAGTTACCCGACCCAGGAGACCCAGTACTTC. Protein product: CASSYPTQETQYF. This chain joins TRBV6-2 or TRBV6-3 and TRBJ2-5; D call uncertain. The CDR3 runs to 13 residues. Germline V gene sequence: CDR1 MNHEY, CDR2 SVGEGT. V lost 2 bases and J 5 bases, leaving 9 bases between the germline ends.

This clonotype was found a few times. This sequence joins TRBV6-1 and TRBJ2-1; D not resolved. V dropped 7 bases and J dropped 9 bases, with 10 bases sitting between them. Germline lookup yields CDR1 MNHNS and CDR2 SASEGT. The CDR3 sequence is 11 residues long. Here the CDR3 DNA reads TGTGCCAGCACTCGGCTTAGTGAGCAGTTCTTC. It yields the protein CASTRLSEQFF.

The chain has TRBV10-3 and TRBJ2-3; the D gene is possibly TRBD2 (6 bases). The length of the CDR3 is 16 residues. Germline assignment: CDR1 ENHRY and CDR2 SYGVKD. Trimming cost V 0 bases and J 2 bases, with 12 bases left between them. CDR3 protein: CAISESRRGYTDTQYF. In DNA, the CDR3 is TGTGCCATCAGTGAGTCTAGGCGGGGCTACACAGATACGCAGTATTTT.

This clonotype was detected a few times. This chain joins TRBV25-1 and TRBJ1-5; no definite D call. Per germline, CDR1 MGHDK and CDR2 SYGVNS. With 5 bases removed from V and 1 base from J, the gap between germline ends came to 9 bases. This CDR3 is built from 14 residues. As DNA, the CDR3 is TGTGCCAGCAGTCTGCGGAGGAGCAATCAGCCCCAGCATTTT. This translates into CASSLRRSNQPQHF.

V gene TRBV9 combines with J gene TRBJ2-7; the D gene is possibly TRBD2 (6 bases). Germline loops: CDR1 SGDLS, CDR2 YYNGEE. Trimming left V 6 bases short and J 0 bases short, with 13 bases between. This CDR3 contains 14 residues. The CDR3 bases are TGTGCCAGCAATCCTTCGGGACTCTCCTACGAGCAGTACTTC. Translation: CASNPSGLSYEQYF.

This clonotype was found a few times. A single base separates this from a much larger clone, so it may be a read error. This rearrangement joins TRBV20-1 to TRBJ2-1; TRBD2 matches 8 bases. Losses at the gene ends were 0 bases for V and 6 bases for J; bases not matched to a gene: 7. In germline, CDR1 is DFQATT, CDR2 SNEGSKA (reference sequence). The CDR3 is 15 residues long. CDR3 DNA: TGCAGTGCTAGAGACTCGGGACTAGAACGCAATGAGCAGTTCTTC. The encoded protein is CSARDSGLERNEQFF.

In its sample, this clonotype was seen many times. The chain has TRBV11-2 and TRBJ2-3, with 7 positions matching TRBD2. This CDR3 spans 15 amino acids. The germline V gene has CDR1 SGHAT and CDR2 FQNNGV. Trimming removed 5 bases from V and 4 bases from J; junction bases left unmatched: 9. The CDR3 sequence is CASSSLGGSADTQYF. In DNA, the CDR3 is TGTGCCAGCAGCAGCTTGGGCGGGAGCGCAGATACGCAGTATTTT.